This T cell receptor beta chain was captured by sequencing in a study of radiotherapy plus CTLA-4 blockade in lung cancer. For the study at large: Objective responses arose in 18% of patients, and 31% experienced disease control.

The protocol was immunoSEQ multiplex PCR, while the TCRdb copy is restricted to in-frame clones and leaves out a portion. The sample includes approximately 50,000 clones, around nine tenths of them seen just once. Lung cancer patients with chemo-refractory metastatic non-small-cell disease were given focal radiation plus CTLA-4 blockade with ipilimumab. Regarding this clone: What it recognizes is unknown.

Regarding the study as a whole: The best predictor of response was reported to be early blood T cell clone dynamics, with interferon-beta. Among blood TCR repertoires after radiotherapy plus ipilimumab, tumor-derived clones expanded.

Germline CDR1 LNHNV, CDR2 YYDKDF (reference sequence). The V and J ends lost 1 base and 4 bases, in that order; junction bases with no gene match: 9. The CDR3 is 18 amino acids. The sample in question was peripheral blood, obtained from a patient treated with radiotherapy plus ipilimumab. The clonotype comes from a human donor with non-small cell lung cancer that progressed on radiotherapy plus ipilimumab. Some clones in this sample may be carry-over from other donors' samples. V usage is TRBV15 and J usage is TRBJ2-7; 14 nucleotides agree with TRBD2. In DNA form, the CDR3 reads TGTGCCACCAGCAGAGTGGGGACTAGCGGGAGTAGCGGGTACGAGCAGTACTTC. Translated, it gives CATSRVGTSGSSGYEQYF.